Following are 16 T cell receptor beta chains from one sample sequenced in a study of cytomegalovirus exposure and HLA in healthy donors. Researchers ran the PCR with 60 Vbeta and 13 Jbeta primers. Sequencing used immunoSEQ multiplex PCR; TCRdb keeps in-frame clones, though not all of them. The sample has under 150,000 clones, roughly three quarters seen once. The sequencing sample was made of PBMCs. The origin of the receptors is a woman aged 55-69 years in good health and CMV-seronegative.

This clone was counted a single time. This chain joins TRBV5-1 and TRBJ2-5; D ambiguous. V was trimmed by 1 base and J by 5 bases, leaving 9 bases between them. Germline CDR1 is SGHRS and CDR2 is YFSETQ. The CDR3 contains 13 residues. CDR3 in DNA: TGCGCCAGCAGCTTGCCCAGTTTCGAGACCCAGTACTTC. It is translated as CASSLPSFETQYF.

This clone has more than one count but fewer than ten. The chain uses TRBV7-8 and TRBJ2-2, with TRBD1 as a possible D gene (5 bases). CDR3 size: 15 residues. V shed 5 bases and J shed 1 base, with 11 bases lying between them. Germline lookup yields CDR1 SGHVS and CDR2 FQNEAQ. CDR3 sequence: CASSPGRVNTGELFF. The CDR3, as DNA: TGTGCCAGCAGCCCCGGCAGGGTGAACACCGGGGAGCTGTTTTTT.

The chain has TRBV7-8 and TRBJ2-7; 8 bases fit TRBD1. V shed 0 bases, J shed 4 bases, and the junction held 8 bases outside the gene matches. The length of the CDR3 is 16 residues. Germline CDR1 SGHVS, CDR2 FQNEAQ. This chain's CDR3 is CASSLAPGGIAYEQYF. CDR3 in DNA: TGTGCCAGCAGCTTAGCGCCAGGGGGCATCGCATACGAGCAGTACTTC.

This sequence joins TRBV28 and TRBJ1-5, with D uncertain. The CDR3 runs 14 residues. Trimming took 6 bases from V and 2 from J, leaving 11 bases between them. Looked up from germline, CDR1 is MDHEN and CDR2 is SYDVKM. The chain's CDR3 is CASSPISRNQPQHF. The CDR3 DNA is TGTGCCAGCAGCCCTATTTCCCGCAATCAGCCCCAGCATTTT.

The chain uses TRBV29-1 and TRBJ1-3; the D is unclear. V was shortened by 0 bases and J by 0 bases, with 12 bases between the two germline ends. CDR1 and CDR2 from the germline V gene are SQVTM and ANQGSEA. The CDR3 loop spans 16 amino acids. The CDR3 is CSVEDRRGASGNTIYF. The CDR3, as DNA: TGCAGCGTTGAAGACCGACGGGGAGCCTCTGGAAACACCATATATTTT. Full variable domain (remainder filled in from reference TRBV29-1 and TRBJ1-3): SAVISQKPSRDICQRGTSLTIQCQVDSQVTMMFWYRQQPGQSLTLIATANQGSEATYESGFVIDKFPISRPNLTFSTLTVSNMSPEDSSIYLCSVEDRRGASGNTIYFGEGSWLTVV.

The chain combines TRBV27 with TRBJ1-5; 11 positions match TRBD1. Per the germline V gene, CDR1 is MNHEY and CDR2 is SMNVEV (reference sequence). With V trimmed by 4 bases and J by 4 bases, 6 bases remained unmatched. CDR3 length equals 16 residues. The CDR3 nucleotides are TGTGCCAGCAGTTCTTGGACAGGGGGCGGGAATCAGCCCCAGCATTTT. Residues: CASSSWTGGGNQPQHF.

V gene TRBV5-4 combines with J gene TRBJ2-1, with 14 bases identical to TRBD2. Germline-derived CDR1 and CDR2 are SGHNT and YYREEE (reference sequence). V dropped 4 bases and J dropped 6; count of bases not matched to a gene: 6. The length of the CDR3 is 16 residues. As DNA, the CDR3 is TGTGCCAGCAGCCCCTCGGGACTAGCGGGAGTCAATGAGCAGTTCTTC. Its protein is CASSPSGLAGVNEQFF. Drawing the rest from reference TRBV5-4 and TRBJ2-1, the complete variable domain is ETGVTQSPTHLIKTRGQQVTLRCSSQSGHNTVSWYQQALGQGPQFIFQYYREEENGRGNFPPRFSGLQFPNYSSELNVNALELDDSALYLCASSPSGLAGVNEQFFGPGTRLTVL.

This clone was recorded once. The chain carries TRBV6-5 and TRBJ2-7; D gene uncertain. Trimming stripped 0 bases from V and 5 bases from J, with 8 bases between. Germline CDR1 is MNHEY and CDR2 is SVGAGI. CDR3 size: 13 residues. Here the CDR3 reads CASSYSSLHEQYF. CDR3 bases: TGTGCCAGCAGTTACTCGAGTTTACACGAGCAGTACTTC.

The chain uses TRBV27 and TRBJ1-5; D gene unclear. Trimming left V 5 bases short and J 7 bases short, with 21 bases between. CDR3 length equals 16 residues. Germline V CDR1 and CDR2: MNHEY, SMNVEV (reference sequence). The CDR3 is CASSPLPDSFVQPQHF. As DNA, the CDR3 is TGTGCCAGCAGTCCCCTCCCCGACTCTTTCGTACAGCCCCAGCATTTT.

This chain joins TRBV7-8 and TRBJ2-3; TRBD2 matches at 7 bases. Losses at the gene ends were 5 bases for V and 0 bases for J; bases not matched to a gene: 11. CDR3 length equals 17 residues. Germline CDR1 reads SGHVS; CDR2 reads FQNEAQ. CDR3: CASSPLVTSKSTDTQYF. The CDR3 region has the DNA TGTGCCAGCAGCCCGCTAGTGACTAGCAAGAGCACAGATACGCAGTATTTT.

This chain connects TRBV19 to TRBJ2-1; D not certain. In germline, CDR1 is LNHDA, CDR2 SQIVND (reference sequence). V gave up 6 bases and J gave up 5 bases, with 17 bases separating them. The CDR3 contains 15 residues. Written as DNA, the CDR3 is TGTGCCAGTAGGGAAGCCACCACTAAAAACAATGAGCAGTTCTTC. Residues: CASREATTKNNEQFF.

The chain has TRBV6-1 and TRBJ1-5; D unclear. The CDR3 has 11 amino acids. The ends were cut back, 6 bases at V and 5 bases at J, with 5 bases in the middle. The germline gives CDR1 MNHNS, CDR2 SASEGT. CDR3 in DNA: TGTGCCAGCAGAGAGGATCAGCCCCAGCATTTT. As protein: CASREDQPQHF.

This clone showed up just a few times. V is TRBV6-4 and J is TRBJ1-1, with D unresolved. The CDR3 totals 14 residues. With 0 bases removed from V and 11 bases from J, the gap between germline ends came to 16 bases. CDR1 MRHNA and CDR2 SNTAGT come from the germline V gene. Here the CDR3 DNA reads TGTGCCAGCAGTGACTCGACATTCGCTCGTGATGCTTTCTTT. It encodes CASSDSTFARDAFF.

This chain joins TRBV5-1 and TRBJ2-5; D may be TRBD2 (6 bases). The CDR3 spans 15 residues. The V gene lost 2 bases and the J gene lost 4 bases, with 15 bases spanning the gap. The germline gives CDR1 SGHRS, CDR2 YFSETQ. CDR3 in DNA: TGCGCCAGCAGCTTTGTAGCGGATATCACAGAGACCCAGTACTTC. Translating it yields CASSFVADITETQYF.

The gene calls are TRBV5-1 and TRBJ2-1; tentative D call: TRBD1 (6 bases). CDR1 and CDR2 (germline): SGHRS, YFSETQ. This CDR3 is 14 amino acids long. V lost 6 bases and J 9 bases, leaving 19 bases between the germline ends. The CDR3 sequence: CASTLDRPLAEQFF. CDR3 bases: TGCGCCAGCACGTTAGACAGGCCCCTCGCTGAGCAGTTCTTC. The full variable domain, its missing parts supplied by reference TRBV5-1 and TRBJ2-1, is KAGVTQTPRYLIKTRGQQVTLSCSPISGHRSVSWYQQTPGQGLQFLFEYFSETQRNKGNFPGRFSGRQFSNSRSEMNVSTLELGDSALYLCASTLDRPLAEQFFGPGTRLTVL.

The chain is built from TRBV7-8 and TRBJ2-1; weak D call: TRBD2 (5 bases). The CDR3 length is 14 residues. Looked up from germline, CDR1 is SGHVS and CDR2 is FQNEAQ. Between the trimmed V and J ends, which lost 0 bases and 8 bases, there was a span of 11 bases. CDR3 sequence (DNA): TGTGCCAGCAGCTTAGCGGAGGCTCGGTATGAGCAGTTCTTC. Translation gives CASSLAEARYEQFF. Supplemented by reference TRBV7-8 and TRBJ2-1, the full variable domain reads GAGVSQSPRYKVAKRGQDVALRCDPISGHVSLFWYQQALGQGPEFLTYFQNEAQLDKSGLPSDRFFAERPEGSVSTLKIQRTQQEDSAVYLCASSLAEARYEQFFGPGTRLTVL.